The 28 T cell receptor beta chains reported below all come from one sample, sequenced in a study of blood T cell repertoires in COVID-19. Sequencing was performed with immunoSEQ multiplex PCR; in TCRdb, only in-frame clones are kept and a portion is missing. This table has hundreds of thousands of clones, roughly nine tenths appearing once. The sample comprised PBMCs or T cells enriched from blood (not recorded which). Receptors originate from a woman younger than 30 who had recovered from COVID-19.

The rearrangement uses TRBV28 and TRBJ1-2; tentatively, D is TRBD1 (6 bases). The germline gives CDR1 MDHEN, CDR2 SYDVKM. The CDR3 spans 13 residues. With 6 bases removed from V and 3 bases from J, the gap between germline ends came to 11 bases. The CDR3 protein is CASRQDSDYGYTF. The CDR3 coding sequence is TGTGCCAGCAGGCAGGACAGCGACTATGGCTACACCTTC.

The V call is TRBV19, the J call TRBJ1-4, with a tentative D call TRBD1 (5 bases). CDR3 length equals 13 residues. Germline CDR1 is LNHDA and CDR2 is SQIVND (reference sequence). Deletions cut 8 bases from V and 4 bases from J, with 11 bases between. CDR3 residues: CASDDSVNEKLFF. The CDR3 nucleotides read TGTGCCAGTGACGACAGCGTTAATGAAAAACTGTTTTTT.

This sequence joins TRBV18 and TRBJ1-5; 8 positions agree with TRBD1. The germline V gene encodes CDR1 KGHSH and CDR2 LQKENI. The junction had 11 bases not matched to a gene; V was cut back by 4 bases and J by 3 bases. The CDR3 is made up of 17 amino acids. The CDR3 loop reads CASSQYSGTGDNQPQHF. The CDR3 coding sequence is TGTGCCAGCTCACAATACTCCGGGACAGGAGACAATCAGCCCCAGCATTTT.

J is TRBJ1-2 and V is TRBV6-5; D remains ambiguous. Trimming cost V 6 bases and J 4 bases, with 15 bases left between them. This CDR3 comprises 14 residues. Germline CDR1 reads MNHEY; CDR2 reads SVGAGI. The CDR3 DNA follows: TGTGCCAGCAGCGGAGGAGTTTGGGGCTATGGCTACACCTTC. Translated, it gives CASSGGVWGYGYTF.

This chain connects TRBV28 to TRBJ1-5, with unresolved D. Trimming shortened V by 3 bases and J by 9 bases, and 6 bases separated the two germline ends. CDR3 size: 11 residues. Germline V gene lookup returns CDR1 MDHEN and CDR2 SYDVKM. In DNA, the CDR3 is TGTGCCAGCAGTTTGAGAGGGCCCCAGCATTTT. It is translated as CASSLRGPQHF.

This clone came up once. This chain uses TRBV7-9 with TRBJ1-2; no reliable D call. Germline loops: CDR1 SEHNR, CDR2 FQNEAQ (reference sequence). V lost 5 bases and J 8 bases, leaving 9 bases between the germline ends. This CDR3 contains 11 residues. The CDR3 region is CASSARGGYTF. CDR3 DNA: TGTGCCAGCAGCGCCCGAGGCGGCTACACCTTC.

The V and J genes are TRBV19 and TRBJ2-7; 12 bases line up with TRBD1. Germline CDR1 and CDR2: LNHDA and SQIVND (reference sequence). This CDR3 has 16 residues. Trimming cost V 1 base and J 5 bases; bases outside gene matches: 6. The CDR3 loop reads CASSIGGTGGMDEQYF. For the CDR3, the DNA is TGTGCCAGTAGTATAGGTGGGACAGGGGGCATGGACGAGCAGTACTTC.

V gene TRBV28 combines with J gene TRBJ1-1, with D perhaps TRBD1 (6 bases). CDR1 MDHEN and CDR2 SYDVKM come from the germline V gene. V was shortened by 8 bases and J by 2 bases, with 24 bases between the two germline ends. The CDR3 contains 17 residues. Here the CDR3 reads CASSQRAGRGANTEAFF. The CDR3 DNA is TGTGCCAGCTCTCAGAGGGCAGGGAGGGGGGCTAACACTGAAGCTTTCTTT. Full variable domain (missing parts from reference TRBV28 and TRBJ1-1): DVKVTQSSRYLVKRTGEKVFLECVQDMDHENMFWYRQDPGLGLRLIYFSYDVKMKEKGDIPEGYSVSREKKERFSLILESASTNQTSMYLCASSQRAGRGANTEAFFGQGTRLTVV.

The rearrangement uses TRBV29-1 and TRBJ1-2, with 10 bases identical to TRBD1. Germline V lookup: CDR1 SQVTM, CDR2 ANQGSEA. The CDR3 contains 13 residues. V lost 1 base to trimming and J lost 5 bases; unmatched junction nucleotides: 1. The CDR3 here is CSVEGQGAYGYTF. The CDR3 coding sequence is TGCAGCGTTGAAGGACAGGGGGCATATGGCTACACCTTC.

This clone was picked up a small number of times. CDR3 bases: TGTGCCACCAGCAGAGAGGTGCAGGATGAAAAACTGTTTTTT. Translated, it gives CATSREVQDEKLFF. V gene TRBV15 combines with J gene TRBJ1-4; D not certain. The germline V and J ends were trimmed by 0 bases and 6 bases, with 8 bases remaining between them. CDR1 LNHNV and CDR2 YYDKDF come from the germline V gene (reference sequence). The CDR3 has 14 residues. Full variable domain (missing parts from reference TRBV15 and TRBJ1-4): DAMVIQNPRYQVTQFGKPVTLSCSQTLNHNVMYWYQQKSSQAPKLLFHYYDKDFNNEADTPDNFQSRRPNTSFCFLDIRSPGLGDTAMYLCATSREVQDEKLFFGSGTQLSVL.

This clone has a handful of counts. The chain is built from TRBV10-2 and TRBJ1-1; 7 positions agree with TRBD1. This CDR3 has 14 amino acids. Germline assignment: CDR1 WSHSY and CDR2 SAAADI. The V segment lost 3 bases and the J segment 7 bases; nucleotides outside the gene matches: 8. CDR3 in amino acids: CASSEKGTDHEAFF. The CDR3 bases are TGCGCCAGCAGTGAAAAAGGGACAGATCATGAAGCTTTCTTT.

The chain is built from TRBV2 and TRBJ2-2, with a weak D call TRBD2 (5 bases). Deletions cut 8 bases from V and 7 bases from J, with 17 bases between. CDR1 is SNHLY and CDR2 is FYNNEI in the germline V gene. This CDR3 contains 14 residues. CDR3 sequence reads: CASPQRGRGGELFF. CDR3 DNA: TGTGCCAGCCCCCAACGGGGTCGGGGCGGGGAGCTGTTTTTT.

This chain links TRBV5-1 with TRBJ1-2; possibly TRBD1 for D (6 bases). The ends were cut back, 2 bases at V and 5 bases at J, with 13 bases in the middle. The germline V gene encodes CDR1 SGHRS and CDR2 YFSETQ. The CDR3 is made up of 14 amino acids. CDR3 residues: CASSFLRGFYGYTF. CDR3 coding DNA: TGCGCCAGCAGCTTCCTGAGGGGGTTTTATGGCTACACCTTC.

This clone was detected once. This chain uses TRBV9 with TRBJ2-2; possible D gene TRBD1, 5 bases. Germline values: CDR1 SGDLS, CDR2 YYNGEE. This CDR3 spans 13 amino acids. The V and J ends lost 3 bases and 5 bases respectively, with 8 bases between them. In DNA, the CDR3 is TGTGCCAGCAGCGCGACAGTGACCGGGGAGCTGTTTTTT. Amino acid sequence: CASSATVTGELFF.

The chain employs TRBV10-3 and TRBJ1-6; 9 bases align to TRBD1. After removal of 2 bases from V and 10 bases from J, the junction contained 3 bases not matched to a gene. CDR1 and CDR2 (germline): ENHRY, SYGVKD. The CDR3 consists of 14 residues. The CDR3 DNA reads TGTGCCATCAGTGAGCGGGACAGGGACTCACCCCTCCACTTT. Its translation: CAISERDRDSPLHF.

V gene TRBV7-9 combines with J gene TRBJ2-7, with a tentative D call TRBD1 (6 bases). V was shortened by 5 bases and J by 4 bases, with 12 bases between the two germline ends. Germline CDR1 and CDR2: SEHNR and FQNEAQ (reference sequence). The CDR3 consists of 13 residues. The CDR3 spells CASSPSGAYEQYF. In nucleotides, the CDR3 is TGTGCCAGCAGCCCCTCAGGGGCGTACGAGCAGTACTTC.

This chain joins TRBV18 and TRBJ2-5; maybe TRBD2 (6 bases). The V end was cut by 3 bases, the J end by 2 bases, with 13 bases between. This CDR3 contains 15 residues. Germline CDR1 reads KGHSH; CDR2 reads LQKENI. The CDR3 loop is CASSPRSGGQETQYF. For the CDR3, the DNA is TGTGCCAGCTCACCGCGGAGTGGGGGGCAAGAGACCCAGTACTTC.

This chain connects TRBV10-3 to TRBJ2-7; a possible D gene is TRBD2 (7 bases). The CDR3 loop spans 13 amino acids. The V gene lost 10 bases and the J gene lost 2 bases, with 15 bases spanning the gap. Germline V gene sequence: CDR1 ENHRY, CDR2 SYGVKD. This chain's CDR3 is CATSGGPTYEQYF. DNA for the CDR3: TGTGCCACCTCGGGGGGCCCTACCTACGAGCAGTACTTC.

The rearrangement uses TRBV19 and TRBJ1-1, with 8 bases identical to TRBD1. Germline V gene data show CDR1 as LNHDA and CDR2 as SQIVND (reference sequence). The CDR3 runs 16 residues. Trimming cost V 3 bases and J 4 bases; bases outside gene matches: 10. CDR3 protein: CASSIPGRGRGTEAFF. The CDR3 DNA follows: TGTGCCAGTAGTATTCCCGGCAGGGGGCGCGGCACTGAAGCTTTCTTT.

This chain joins TRBV3-1 (or the pseudogene TRBV3-2) and TRBJ1-4; TRBD1 matches at 8 bases. Germline V gene lookup returns CDR1 LGHDT and CDR2 YNNKEL (reference sequence). Trimming at V came to 4 bases and at J to 8 bases, leaving 6 bases not matched to a gene. The CDR3 covers 14 residues. CDR3 loop: CASSRDTGGEKLFF. CDR3 in DNA: TGTGCCAGCAGCCGGGACACAGGGGGGGAAAAACTGTTTTTT.

The chain is built from TRBV27 and TRBJ2-1, with D perhaps matching TRBD2 (5 bases). The CDR3 length is 15 residues. The V end was cut by 2 bases, the J end by 0 bases, with 8 bases between. The germline gives CDR1 MNHEY, CDR2 SMNVEV (reference sequence). CDR3 amino acids: CASSLTGSSYNEQFF. Here the CDR3 DNA reads TGTGCCAGCAGTTTAACGGGGAGCTCCTACAATGAGCAGTTCTTC.

The CDR3 reads CASSFVGRGQNEQFF. CDR3 DNA: TGTGCCAGCAGCTTCGTAGGCAGGGGGCAAAATGAGCAGTTCTTC. This chain uses TRBV5-6 with TRBJ2-1; 8 bases map to TRBD1. The trim removed 2 bases at V and 7 bases at J, leaving 8 bases unmatched. CDR3 length: 15 amino acids. Per the germline V gene, CDR1 is SGHDT and CDR2 is YYEEEE.

The chain links TRBV2 to TRBJ1-6; 9 nucleotides align to TRBD1. CDR1 SNHLY and CDR2 FYNNEI come from the germline V gene. CDR3 length equals 15 residues. Trimming removed 6 bases from V and 11 bases from J; junction bases left unmatched: 11. The CDR3 bases are TGTGCCAGCAGGATTGCGGGACAGGGACGAGCACCCCTCCACTTT. Its translation: CASRIAGQGRAPLHF.

The chain has TRBV27 and TRBJ1-6; D possibly corresponds to TRBD1 (6 bases). The CDR3 has 14 amino acids. The ends were cut back, 6 bases at V and 8 bases at J, with 14 bases in the middle. The germline V gene has CDR1 MNHEY and CDR2 SMNVEV (reference sequence). The DNA of the CDR3 is TGTGCCAGCAGACTTAGGGGGAAGGATTCACCCCTCCACTTT. As protein: CASRLRGKDSPLHF.

V gene TRBV3-1 (or the pseudogene TRBV3-2) combines with J gene TRBJ2-2, with D maybe TRBD2 (6 bases). CDR3 length: 13 amino acids. Germline V lookup: CDR1 LGHDT, CDR2 YNNKEL (reference sequence). V lost 1 base, J lost 9 bases, and 9 bases lay in between. The CDR3 region is CASSQGRDWELFF. The CDR3 region has the DNA TGTGCCAGCAGCCAAGGCAGGGACTGGGAGCTGTTTTTT.

This sequence joins TRBV28 and TRBJ1-1, with a weak D call TRBD1 (5 bases). This CDR3 spans 13 amino acids. The ends were cut back, 6 bases at V and 4 bases at J, with 12 bases in the middle. Germline-derived CDR1 and CDR2 are MDHEN and SYDVKM. CDR3 residues: CASRPGSGTEAFF. DNA for the CDR3: TGTGCCAGCAGACCAGGGTCGGGCACTGAAGCTTTCTTT. Filled out from reference TRBV28 and TRBJ1-1, the complete variable domain reads DVKVTQSSRYLVKRTGEKVFLECVQDMDHENMFWYRQDPGLGLRLIYFSYDVKMKEKGDIPEGYSVSREKKERFSLILESASTNQTSMYLCASRPGSGTEAFFGQGTRLTVV.

V and J are TRBV9 and TRBJ2-7, with 14 bases fitting TRBD2. V shed 3 bases, J shed 3 bases, and the junction held 2 bases outside the gene matches. Germline CDR1 reads SGDLS; CDR2 reads YYNGEE. The CDR3 runs to 15 residues. Written as DNA, the CDR3 is TGTGCCAGCAGCGCCGGGACTAGCGGGGGCTACGAGCAGTACTTC. Its translation is CASSAGTSGGYEQYF.

V and J are TRBV19 and TRBJ1-1; D gene unclear. The CDR3 consists of 17 residues. The V gene lost 3 bases and the J gene lost 0 bases, with 17 bases spanning the gap. CDR1 is LNHDA, CDR2 SQIVND, per germline (reference sequence). CDR3 amino acids: CASSILQVPILNTEAFF. In DNA form, the CDR3 reads TGTGCCAGTAGTATTTTGCAGGTCCCTATACTGAACACTGAAGCTTTCTTT. The variable domain in full, with the rest retrieved from reference TRBV19 and TRBJ1-1, is DGGITQSPKYLFRKEGQNVTLSCEQNLNHDAMYWYRQDPGQGLRLIYYSQIVNDFQKGDIAEGYSVSREKKESFPLTVTSAQKNPTAFYLCASSILQVPILNTEAFFGQGTRLTVV.